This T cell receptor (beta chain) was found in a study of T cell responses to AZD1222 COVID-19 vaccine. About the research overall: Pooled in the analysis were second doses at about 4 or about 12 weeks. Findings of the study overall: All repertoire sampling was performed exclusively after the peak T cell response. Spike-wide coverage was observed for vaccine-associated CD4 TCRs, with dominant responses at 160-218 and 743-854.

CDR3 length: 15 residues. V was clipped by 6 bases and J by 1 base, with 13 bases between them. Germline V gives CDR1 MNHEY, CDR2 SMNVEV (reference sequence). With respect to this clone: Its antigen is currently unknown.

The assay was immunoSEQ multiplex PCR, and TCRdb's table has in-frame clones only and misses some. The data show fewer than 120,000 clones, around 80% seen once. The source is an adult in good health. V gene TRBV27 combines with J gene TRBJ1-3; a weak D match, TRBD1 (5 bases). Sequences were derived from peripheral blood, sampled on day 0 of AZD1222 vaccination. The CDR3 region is CASRSARGSGNTIYF. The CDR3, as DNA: TGTGCCAGCAGATCTGCGCGGGGGTCTGGAAACACCATATATTTT.